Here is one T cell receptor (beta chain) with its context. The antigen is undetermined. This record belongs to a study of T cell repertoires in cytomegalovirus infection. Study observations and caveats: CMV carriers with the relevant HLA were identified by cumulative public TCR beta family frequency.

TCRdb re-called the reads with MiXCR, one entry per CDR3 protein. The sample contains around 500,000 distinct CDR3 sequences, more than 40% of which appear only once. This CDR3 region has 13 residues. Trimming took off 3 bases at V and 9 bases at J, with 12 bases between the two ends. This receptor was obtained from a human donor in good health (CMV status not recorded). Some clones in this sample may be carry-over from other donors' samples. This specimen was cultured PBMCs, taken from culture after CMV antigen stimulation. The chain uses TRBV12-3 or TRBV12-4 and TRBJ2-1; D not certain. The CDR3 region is CASSFGPSAEQFF. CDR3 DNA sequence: TGTGCCAGCAGTTTCGGCCCGTCGGCTGAGCAGTTCTTC.